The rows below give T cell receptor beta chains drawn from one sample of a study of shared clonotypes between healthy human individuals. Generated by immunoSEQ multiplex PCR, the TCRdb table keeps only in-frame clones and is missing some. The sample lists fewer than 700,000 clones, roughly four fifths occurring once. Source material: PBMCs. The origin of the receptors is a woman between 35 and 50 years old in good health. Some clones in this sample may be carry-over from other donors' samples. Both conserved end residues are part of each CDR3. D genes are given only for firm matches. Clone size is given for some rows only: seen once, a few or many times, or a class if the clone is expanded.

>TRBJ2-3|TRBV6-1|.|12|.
CASSPPGLAQYF
TGTGCCAGCAGTCCCCCGGGACTGGCGCAGTATTTT
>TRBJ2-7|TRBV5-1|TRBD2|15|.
CASSLRTSGSYEQYF
TGCGCCAGCAGCCTACGGACTAGCGGGAGCTACGAGCAGTACTTC
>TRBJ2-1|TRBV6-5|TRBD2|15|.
CASSYGAGGDNEQFF
TGTGCCAGCAGTTACGGGGCGGGAGGGGACAATGAGCAGTTCTTC
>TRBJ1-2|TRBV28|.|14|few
CASSPGAIPYGYTF
TGTGCCAGCAGTCCCGGGGCCATTCCCTATGGCTACACCTTC
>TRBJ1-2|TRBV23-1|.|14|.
CASSQKGYRYGYTF
TGCGCCAGCAGTCAAAAGGGGTATCGGTATGGCTACACCTTC
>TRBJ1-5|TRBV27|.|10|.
CASGNQPQHF
TGTGCCAGCGGAAATCAGCCCCAGCATTTT
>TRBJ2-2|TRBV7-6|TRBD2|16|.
CASSTQRDTNTGELFF
TGTGCCAGCAGCACTCAGCGGGATACGAACACCGGGGAGCTGTTTTTT
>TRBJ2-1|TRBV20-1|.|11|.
CSARDRREQFF
TGCAGTGCTAGAGATAGGCGAGAGCAGTTCTTC
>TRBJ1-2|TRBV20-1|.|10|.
CSATNGGYTF
TGCAGTGCTACGAACGGCGGCTACACCTTC
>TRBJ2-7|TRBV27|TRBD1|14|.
CASSPWTGGYEQYF
TGTGCCAGCAGTCCCTGGACAGGGGGCTATGAGCAGTACTTC
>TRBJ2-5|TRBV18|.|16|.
CASSNDRSRDQETQYF
TGTGCCAGCTCAAATGACAGGTCAAGAGACCAAGAGACCCAGTACTTC
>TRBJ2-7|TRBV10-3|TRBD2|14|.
CAISEAGATMKQYF
TGTGCCATCAGTGAGGCGGGAGCCACCATGAAGCAGTACTTC
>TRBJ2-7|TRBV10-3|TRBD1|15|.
CAISLDRGRTYEQYF
TGTGCCATCAGTCTGGACAGGGGGCGAACCTACGAGCAGTACTTC
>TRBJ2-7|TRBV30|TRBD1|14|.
CAFSVTGVIYEQYF
TGTGCCTTCTCAGTGACAGGGGTCATCTACGAGCAGTACTTC
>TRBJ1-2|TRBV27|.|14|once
CASSFSGFDYGYTF
TGTGCCAGCAGTTTTTCGGGATTTGACTATGGCTACACCTTC
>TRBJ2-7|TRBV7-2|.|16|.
CASSPDWSGVSYEQYF
TGTGCCAGCAGCCCGGATTGGAGCGGCGTCTCCTACGAGCAGTACTTC
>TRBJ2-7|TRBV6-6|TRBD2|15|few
CASSYSAGGSDEQYF
TGTGCCAGCAGTTACTCTGCGGGAGGTTCGGACGAGCAGTACTTC
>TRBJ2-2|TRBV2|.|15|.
CASSPRRANTGELFF
TGTGCCAGCAGCCCACGCCGCGCGAACACCGGGGAGCTGTTTTTT
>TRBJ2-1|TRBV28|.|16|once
CASSSPTSLSYNEQFF
TGTGCCAGCAGTTCACCAACTAGTTTGAGCTACAATGAGCAGTTCTTC
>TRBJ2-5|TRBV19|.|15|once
CASSIPRGPQETQYF
TGTGCCAGTAGTATTCCCCGCGGGCCACAAGAGACCCAGTACTTC
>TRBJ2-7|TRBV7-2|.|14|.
CASSLASGSYEQYF
TGTGCCAGCAGCTTAGCCTCTGGCTCCTACGAGCAGTACTTC
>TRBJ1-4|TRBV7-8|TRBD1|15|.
CASSLSSGGVEKLFF
TGTGCCAGCAGCTTAAGCTCAGGGGGCGTTGAAAAACTGTTTTTT
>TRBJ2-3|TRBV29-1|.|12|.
CSVELGADTQYF
TGCAGCGTTGAACTAGGGGCAGATACGCAGTATTTT
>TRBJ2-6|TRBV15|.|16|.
CATSSGQTSGANVLTF
TGTGCCACCAGCAGCGGACAGACCTCTGGGGCCAACGTCCTGACTTTC
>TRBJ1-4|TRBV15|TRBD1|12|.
CATSLTGGKLFF
TGTGCCACCAGCCTGACAGGGGGAAAACTGTTTTTT
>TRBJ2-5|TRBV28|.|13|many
CASSRDSQETQYF
TGTGCCAGCAGTCGGGACTCCCAAGAGACCCAGTACTTC
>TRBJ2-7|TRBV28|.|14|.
CASSFTALYYEQYF
TGTGCCAGCAGTTTCACGGCCCTATACTACGAGCAGTACTTC
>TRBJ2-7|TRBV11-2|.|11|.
CASRGTYEQYF
TGTGCCAGCAGGGGGACCTACGAGCAGTACTTC
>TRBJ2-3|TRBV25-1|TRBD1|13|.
CASGDRVTDTQYF
TGTGCCAGTGGGGACAGGGTCACAGATACGCAGTATTTT
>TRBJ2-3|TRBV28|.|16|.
CASSLHSPDDADTQYF
TGTGCCAGCAGTTTACATAGCCCGGACGACGCAGATACGCAGTATTTT
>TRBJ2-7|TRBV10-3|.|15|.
CAISEYASLSYEQYF
TGTGCCATCAGTGAGTACGCCAGTCTCTCCTACGAGCAGTACTTC
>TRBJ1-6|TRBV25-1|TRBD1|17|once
CASSEIGRGPDNSPLHF
TGTGCCAGCAGTGAAATAGGCAGGGGGCCCGATAATTCACCCCTCCACTTT
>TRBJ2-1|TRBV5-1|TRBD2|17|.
CASSLAAGLAEYNEQFF
TGCGCCAGCAGCTTGGCCGCGGGACTAGCGGAGTACAATGAGCAGTTCTTC
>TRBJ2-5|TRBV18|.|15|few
CASSPGLVKQETQYF
TGTGCCAGCTCACCGGGACTCGTTAAACAAGAGACCCAGTACTTC
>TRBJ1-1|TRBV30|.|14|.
CAWSVGPPETEAFF
TGTGCCTGGAGTGTGGGCCCACCGGAGACTGAAGCTTTCTTT
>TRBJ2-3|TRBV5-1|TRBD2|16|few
CASSKGLATNTDTQYF
TGCGCCAGCAGCAAAGGACTAGCGACGAACACAGATACGCAGTATTTT
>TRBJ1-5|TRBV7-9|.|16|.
CASSLGFKDSNQPQHF
TGTGCCAGCAGCTTAGGGTTTAAGGATAGCAATCAGCCCCAGCATTTT
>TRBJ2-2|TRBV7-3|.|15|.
CASSLGAGLTGELFF
TGTGCCAGCAGCTTAGGGGCGGGCCTCACCGGGGAGCTGTTTTTT
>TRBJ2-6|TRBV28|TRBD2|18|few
CASSQAGREGSGVNVLTF
TGTGCCAGCAGCCAGGCAGGGAGGGAAGGATCTGGGGTCAACGTCCTGACTTTC
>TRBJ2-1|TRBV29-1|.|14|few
CSVVNWGRPNEQFF
TGCAGCGTTGTAAATTGGGGAAGACCGAATGAGCAGTTCTTC